This T cell receptor (beta chain) was identified in a study of cytotoxic CD8 clonotypes in ibrutinib-treated CLL. Study-wide findings and caveats: Shared public clonotypes were rare, and on treatment they either got smaller or stayed the same.

This table comes from immunoSEQ multiplex PCR, and its TCRdb copy is limited to in-frame clones, with some not included. The data show 200,000 to 250,000 clones, 70% to 75% seen once. Losses at the gene ends were 0 bases for V and 11 bases for J; bases not matched to a gene: 3. The germline CDR1 and CDR2 sequences are SGHRS and YFSETQ. This CDR3 region has 12 residues. Comment on this clone: Its antigen is still unknown.

The chain employs TRBV5-1 and TRBJ2-7; 9 bases agree with TRBD2. The sample was PBMCs, taken after 12 months of ibrutinib treatment. The sequence derives from a human donor with chronic lymphocytic leukemia. The CDR3 nucleotides read TGCGCCAGCAGCTTGGAGGCTAGCGGGGAGTACTTC. As protein: CASSLEASGEYF.